This T cell receptor (beta chain) was retrieved from a study of shared clonotypes between healthy human individuals. Study-wide results and limits: Naive CD4 clonotypes were shared across a few donors at roughly 5.3%. Non-shared clonotypes showed lower generation probabilities than clonotypes common to all four donors.

Profiled with immunoSEQ multiplex PCR; TCRdb holds only in-frame clones, not every one. Counted here are over a million clones, around 97% occurring once; the ten biggest clones make up approximately 1.1%. Germline V gene data show CDR1 as SGHRS and CDR2 as YFSETQ. The CDR3 has 16 residues. J gave up 3 bases and V 0 bases, and 5 bases lay outside the gene matches. Notes on this clone: The antigen is undetermined.

The V gene is TRBV5-1, the J gene TRBJ2-1, with 8 bases fitting TRBD1. This clonotype was sampled from a man aged 30 to 39 in good health. The sample comprised naive CD4+ T cells sorted from blood. Subset defined: CD45RA+ positively selected. CDR3 sequence (DNA): TGCGCCAGCAGCTTGGACCCAGGGGGCTACTACAATGAGCAGTTCTTC. This encodes CASSLDPGGYYNEQFF.